This TCR beta chain derives from a study of control samples from healthy donors and cancer patients. Profiled with immunoSEQ multiplex PCR; TCRdb holds only in-frame clones, not every one. The table records tens of thousands of clones, around 90% of them present only once. This CDR3 is built from 15 residues. The sequenced sample was PBMCs. This TCR was recovered from a woman aged 50 to 60 with colorectal cancer. This sequence joins TRBV1 and TRBJ2-7; the table calls TRBD2, which could not be checked here. TRBV1 is labeled a pseudogene. The CDR3 nucleotides are TGCACCAGCAGCCAAGTACCCGGGGGGGGCTACGAGCAGTACGTC. Its protein product is CTSSQVPGGGYEQYV.